These T cell receptor beta chains were read from a single sample in a study of blood T cell repertoires in COVID-19. Generated by immunoSEQ multiplex PCR, the TCRdb table keeps only in-frame clones and is missing some. The sample carries around 150,000 clones, 65% to 80% recorded once. Material: peripheral blood. These receptors all come from a man aged 50-59 years with acute or convalescent COVID-19. CDR3s include the opening cysteine and the closing phenylalanine or tryptophan. D genes are given only for firm matches. Some rows mark clone size as missing; the rest say once, few, many or name a class of expanded clone.

D gene: .
J gene: TRBJ1-3
clone size: .
V gene: TRBV13
CDR3 DNA: TGTGCCAGCAGCTTGCTTGGGCAGGCGTCTGGAAACACCATATATTTT
CDR3 protein: CASSLLGQASGNTIYF

D gene: TRBD1
J gene: TRBJ1-2
clone size: .
V gene: TRBV6-5
CDR3 DNA: TGTGCCAGCAGCACAGGGGGCGGATATGGCTACACCTTC
CDR3 protein: CASSTGGGYGYTF

D gene: .
J gene: TRBJ1-4
clone size: .
V gene: TRBV29-1
CDR3 DNA: TGCAGCGTTGAACAGGGCGGGAGTGAAAAACTGTTTTTT
CDR3 protein: CSVEQGGSEKLFF

D gene: TRBD1
J gene: TRBJ1-6
clone size: .
V gene: TRBV6-5
CDR3 DNA: TGTGCCAGCAGTTCCTTGAGGACAGGGTCTAATTCACCCCTCCACTTT
CDR3 protein: CASSSLRTGSNSPLHF

D gene: TRBD2
J gene: TRBJ2-3
clone size: .
V gene: TRBV5-4
CDR3 DNA: TGTGCCAGCAGCTCAGGCGGGGGGGCAACAGATACGCAGTATTTT
CDR3 protein: CASSSGGGATDTQYF

D gene: .
J gene: TRBJ1-2
clone size: few
V gene: TRBV4-2
CDR3 DNA: TGTGCCAGCAGCCAAGATCTCAGCCAGGGTGAGGGCTACACCTTC
CDR3 protein: CASSQDLSQGEGYTF

D gene: TRBD1
J gene: TRBJ2-3
clone size: .
V gene: TRBV5-1
CDR3 DNA: TGCGCCAGCAGCTTGTCCCGACAGGGGGGTAGCACAGATACGCAGTATTTT
CDR3 protein: CASSLSRQGGSTDTQYF

D gene: TRBD1
J gene: TRBJ1-2
clone size: .
V gene: TRBV27
CDR3 DNA: TGTGCCAGCAGTTTCCGGGACAGTTTAAACTATGGCTACACCTTC
CDR3 protein: CASSFRDSLNYGYTF

D gene: .
J gene: TRBJ1-5
clone size: .
V gene: TRBV4-1
CDR3 DNA: TGCGCCAGCAGCCAAGAGGACAGTAGCAATCAGCCCCAGCATTTT
CDR3 protein: CASSQEDSSNQPQHF

D gene: .
J gene: TRBJ1-1
clone size: .
V gene: TRBV25-1
CDR3 DNA: TGTGCCAGCAGACACAGGGCGGGTAATGAAGCTTTCTTT
CDR3 protein: CASRHRAGNEAFF

D gene: .
J gene: TRBJ1-5
clone size: few
V gene: TRBV6-5
CDR3 DNA: TGTGCCAGCAGACAGGGAGGGTTTCAGCCCCAGCATTTT
CDR3 protein: CASRQGGFQPQHF

D gene: TRBD1
J gene: TRBJ1-1
clone size: .
V gene: TRBV29-1
CDR3 DNA: TGCAGCGTAACCGACAGGGTCCAAACTTTCTTT
CDR3 protein: CSVTDRVQTFF

D gene: TRBD1
J gene: TRBJ1-2
clone size: .
V gene: TRBV6-5
CDR3 DNA: TGTGCCAGCAGCTTCGGGACAGGGGGAGGCTACACCTTC
CDR3 protein: CASSFGTGGGYTF

D gene: .
J gene: TRBJ2-2
clone size: .
V gene: TRBV23-1
CDR3 DNA: TGCGCCAGCAGTCCCTGCCCTAGGGGCACCGGGGAGCTGTTTTTT
CDR3 protein: CASSPCPRGTGELFF

D gene: TRBD1
J gene: TRBJ1-1
clone size: .
V gene: TRBV29-1
CDR3 DNA: TGCAGCGGAGGACAGGGGGCGAAGGAGACTGAAGCTTTCTTT
CDR3 protein: CSGGQGAKETEAFF

D gene: .
J gene: TRBJ1-3
clone size: .
V gene: TRBV5-4
CDR3 DNA: TGTGCCAGCAGCCCCCGGGCTGGAAACACCATATATTTT
CDR3 protein: CASSPRAGNTIYF

D gene: TRBD1
J gene: TRBJ2-1
clone size: .
V gene: TRBV11-2
CDR3 DNA: TGTGCCAGCAGCCGGGACAGGGCATATGAGCAGTTCTTC
CDR3 protein: CASSRDRAYEQFF

D gene: .
J gene: TRBJ1-2
clone size: .
V gene: TRBV6-5
CDR3 DNA: TGTGCCAGCAGCCGGGGTCCTACATTTAACTATGGCTACACCTTC
CDR3 protein: CASSRGPTFNYGYTF

D gene: .
J gene: TRBJ2-3
clone size: once
V gene: TRBV30
CDR3 DNA: TGTGCCTGGGGTTCGCCAGGGAGGACAGATACGCAGTATTTT
CDR3 protein: CAWGSPGRTDTQYF

D gene: .
J gene: TRBJ2-1
clone size: .
V gene: TRBV12-3/TRBV12-4
CDR3 DNA: TGTGCCAGCTCGGACTTTCTATACAATGAGCAGTTCTTC
CDR3 protein: CASSDFLYNEQFF

D gene: .
J gene: TRBJ2-1
clone size: .
V gene: TRBV9
CDR3 DNA: TGTGCCAGCAGCGTCATGACAACCGGGACTCCCAATGAGCAGTTCTTC
CDR3 protein: CASSVMTTGTPNEQFF

D gene: TRBD2
J gene: TRBJ2-1
clone size: .
V gene: TRBV5-4
CDR3 DNA: TGTGCCAGCAGCGGGATAGCGGGAAGCTCCTACAATGAGCAGTTCTTC
CDR3 protein: CASSGIAGSSYNEQFF

D gene: .
J gene: TRBJ2-6
clone size: .
V gene: TRBV25-1
CDR3 DNA: TGTGCCAGCAGGTTAGCTGGGGCCAACGTCCTGACTTTC
CDR3 protein: CASRLAGANVLTF

D gene: TRBD2
J gene: TRBJ2-5
clone size: .
V gene: TRBV27
CDR3 DNA: TGTGCCAGCAGTCCCTTAGCGGGGGGGCCTTTGGAGACCCAGTACTTC
CDR3 protein: CASSPLAGGPLETQYF

D gene: .
J gene: TRBJ2-4
clone size: .
V gene: TRBV5-1
CDR3 DNA: TGCGCCAGCAGCTTGGGCAGGGAAGGGGACATTCAGTACTTC
CDR3 protein: CASSLGREGDIQYF

D gene: .
J gene: TRBJ2-2
clone size: .
V gene: TRBV12-5
CDR3 DNA: TGTGCTAGTGGTTTCCTGACAGGGAACACCGGGGAGCTGTTTTTT
CDR3 protein: CASGFLTGNTGELFF

D gene: TRBD1
J gene: TRBJ1-4
clone size: .
V gene: TRBV6-1
CDR3 DNA: TGTGCCAGCAGTGAGCAATGGACAGGGGGGAGGGAAAAACTGTTTTTT
CDR3 protein: CASSEQWTGGREKLFF

D gene: .
J gene: TRBJ1-5
clone size: few
V gene: TRBV12-3/TRBV12-4
CDR3 DNA: TGTGCCAGCAGTAGGACAGCAAATCAGCCCCAGCATTTT
CDR3 protein: CASSRTANQPQHF

D gene: TRBD1
J gene: TRBJ2-7
clone size: .
V gene: TRBV19
CDR3 DNA: TGTGCCAGTAGTCAGAGGACAGGGTTGATTGACGAGCAGTACTTC
CDR3 protein: CASSQRTGLIDEQYF

D gene: .
J gene: TRBJ2-2
clone size: .
V gene: TRBV5-1
CDR3 DNA: TGCGCCAGCAGCTCCAGGGGGAACACCGGGGAGCTGTTTTTT
CDR3 protein: CASSSRGNTGELFF

D gene: .
J gene: TRBJ2-2
clone size: .
V gene: TRBV2
CDR3 DNA: TGTGCCAGCAGTGGGGTTCGGGGGATCGGGGAGCTGTTTTTT
CDR3 protein: CASSGVRGIGELFF

D gene: .
J gene: TRBJ1-4
clone size: .
V gene: TRBV19
CDR3 DNA: TGTGCCAGTAGCCCCATGGGCTTGCAAGAAAAACTGTTTTTT
CDR3 protein: CASSPMGLQEKLFF

D gene: .
J gene: TRBJ1-5
clone size: once
V gene: TRBV30
CDR3 DNA: TGTGCCTGGCCTTGTAGCAATCAGCCCCAGCATTTT
CDR3 protein: CAWPCSNQPQHF